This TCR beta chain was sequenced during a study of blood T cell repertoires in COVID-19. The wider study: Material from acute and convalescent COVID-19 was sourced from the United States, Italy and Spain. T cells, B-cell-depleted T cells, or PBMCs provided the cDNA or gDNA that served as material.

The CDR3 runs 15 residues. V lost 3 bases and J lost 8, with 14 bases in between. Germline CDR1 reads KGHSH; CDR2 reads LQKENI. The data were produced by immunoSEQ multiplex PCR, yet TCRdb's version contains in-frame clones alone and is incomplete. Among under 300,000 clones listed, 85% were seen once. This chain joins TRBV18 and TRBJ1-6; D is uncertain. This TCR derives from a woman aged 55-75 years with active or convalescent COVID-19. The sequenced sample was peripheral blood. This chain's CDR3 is CASSPYPNSDSPLHF. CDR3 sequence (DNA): TGTGCCAGCTCACCTTATCCGAATTCGGATTCACCCCTCCACTTT.